This is a list of T cell receptor beta chains from one sample in a study of identifying expanded T cells in peripheral blood. Profiled with immunoSEQ multiplex PCR; TCRdb holds only in-frame clones, not every one. The sample includes about 86,000 clones, approximately 84% of them seen just once. Source material: blood. The receptors here all came from a person between 18 and 75 years old in good health. CDR3s include the opening cysteine and the closing phenylalanine or tryptophan. The order of the fields is J gene, V gene, CDR3 protein.

TRBJ2-2 | TRBV13 | CASSSDTGVANTGELFF
TRBJ2-1 | TRBV7-2 | CASSPQSGNEQFF
TRBJ1-5 | TRBV19 | CASTPMRVGNQPQHF
TRBJ2-1 | TRBV21-1 | CASSKAVWLAGALSSYNEQFF
TRBJ1-2 | TRBV30 | CACPTGVYGYTF
TRBJ2-7 | TRBV7-2 | CASSLGLGGFYEQYF
TRBJ1-1 | TRBV6-5 | CASSYFYLRNTEAFF
TRBJ2-2 | TRBV2 | CASQRGQPAGELFF
TRBJ1-5 | TRBV29-1 | CSVRTGNQPQHF
TRBJ2-4 | TRBV2 | CASSEDRIHIQYF
TRBJ2-7 | TRBV18 | CASSPYWMNQGARYEQYF
TRBJ2-2 | TRBV10-1 | CASSFGQGWGELFF
TRBJ1-3 | TRBV6-5 | CASSPTGNGVNTIYF
TRBJ1-3 | TRBV18 | CASSPPTNQGAGNTIYF
TRBJ1-4 | TRBV19 | CATGRINEKLFF
TRBJ2-1 | TRBV11-2 | CASSPISGGASSYNEQFF
TRBJ1-3 | TRBV30 | CAWRARYTIYF
TRBJ1-1 | TRBV9 | CASSVRASENTEAFF
TRBJ1-2 | TRBV5-1 | CASSLADSNYGYTF
TRBJ1-1 | TRBV7-8 | CASSQTGQSPFLGMNTEAFF
TRBJ2-3 | TRBV6-1 | CASSDAWGTGFGDTQYF
TRBJ1-2 | TRBV6-1 | CASRGPGQGAYGYTF
TRBJ1-1 | TRBV5-1 | CASSNGVGYTEAFF
TRBJ2-7 | TRBV6-1 | CASSGYQGSSYEQYF
TRBJ1-2 | TRBV7-2 | CASSSGPGPGYTF
TRBJ1-2 | TRBV10-2 | CAARQGGGGYTF
TRBJ2-2 | TRBV11-3 | CASSPRQANTGELFF
TRBJ1-2 | TRBV12-5 | CASGFPGVQRPNYGYTF
TRBJ2-7 | TRBV5-1 | CASSPLGGGVSYEQYF
TRBJ1-1 | TRBV5-4 | CASSLLTNTEAFF
TRBJ1-2 | TRBV6-5 | CASRPRGDYGYTF
TRBJ1-1 | TRBV6-5 | CASTRREVDTEAFF
TRBJ1-6 | TRBV5-1 | CASRSGTGESPLHF
TRBJ2-1 | TRBV11-3 | CASSSRGVSYNEQFF
TRBJ2-5 | TRBV11-3 | CASSSGGLGETQYF
TRBJ1-2 | TRBV4-3 | CASSQDPWDRNYGYTF
TRBJ2-3 | TRBV6-4 | CASSDSGGRADTQYF
TRBJ2-3 | TRBV7-2 | CASSTGQPTDTQYF
TRBJ1-1 | TRBV6-5 | CASTRGRVNTEAFF
TRBJ1-5 | TRBV7-2 | CASSLVPVNQPQHF
TRBJ2-3 | TRBV29-1 | CSVVILAGTGNTQYF
TRBJ2-7 | TRBV7-2 | CASSRSNEIAEQYF
TRBJ2-3 | TRBV6-5 | CASSGTGGIADTQYF
TRBJ1-5 | TRBV14 | CASSRQSNQPQHF
TRBJ1-1 | TRBV27 | CASRQGYTEAFF
TRBJ2-1 | TRBV5-6 | CASSGGTNNYNEQFF
TRBJ1-1 | TRBV5-1 | CASMKGGRKNTEAFF
TRBJ1-5 | TRBV23-1 | CASSSGGGFGGQPQHF
TRBJ1-1 | TRBV19 | CASTIQKGVTEAFF
TRBJ2-7 | TRBV11-3 | CASSLAGQGYEQYF
TRBJ1-6 | TRBV4-3 | CASKDRVSSSYNSPLHF
TRBJ2-7 | TRBV25-1 | CASSSHNYYEQYF
TRBJ1-1 | TRBV20-1 | CSASAGPEAFF
TRBJ1-5 | TRBV4-1 | CASSQYRAGSQPQHF
TRBJ2-7 | TRBV5-1 | CASSLVETGSYEQYF
TRBJ1-2 | TRBV11-1 | CASSPRIGGGYTF
TRBJ1-2 | TRBV4-3 | CASSLHGTGGSKGYGYTF